The 7 T cell receptor beta chains presented below share a single source sample, sequenced in a study of blood T cell repertoires in COVID-19 (dated by TCRdb to 2018 to 2021). The library was prepared using the immunoSEQ multiplex PCR assay. TCRdb mirrors the immuneACCESS table, restricted to in-frame sequences. Some clones are absent from its copies; in checked studies, under half trace to an unresolved V gene, and the reason for the others is unknown. The sample table shows roughly 200,000 clones, and 84% are seen once. The top ten hold around 4.4% of the sample. The sequencing sample was made of peripheral blood. These receptors all come from a man aged 50 or older with active or convalescent COVID-19.

This chain uses TRBV19 with TRBJ1-5, with 7 bases lining up with TRBD1. Germline CDR1 is LNHDA and CDR2 is SQIVND (reference sequence). Trimming took 5 bases from V and 7 from J; bases not matched to a gene: 14. There are 16 residues in the CDR3. The CDR3 region is CASSPTTGSPSQPQHF. The DNA for the CDR3 is TGTGCCAGTAGTCCCACGACAGGGTCCCCGTCCCAGCCCCAGCATTTT. The full variable domain, in which reference TRBV19 and TRBJ1-5 provide the parts outside the CDR3, is DGGITQSPKYLFRKEGQNVTLSCEQNLNHDAMYWYRQDPGQGLRLIYYSQIVNDFQKGDIAEGYSVSREKKESFPLTVTSAQKNPTAFYLCASSPTTGSPSQPQHFGDGTRLSIL.

There are a few counts of this clone. Other DNA sequences in the same sample also yield this CDR3. The CDR3 sequence: CASSPLGGVETQYF. The CDR3 DNA is TGTGCCAGCAGCCCCCTCGGAGGGGTGGAGACCCAGTACTTC. This chain links TRBV11-2 with TRBJ2-5; TRBD2 might be the D (6 bases). The CDR3 runs 14 residues. The germline V and J ends were trimmed by 5 bases and 5 bases, with 15 bases remaining between them. Germline-derived CDR1 and CDR2 are SGHAT and FQNNGV.

This chain uses TRBV5-1 with TRBJ2-2; the match to TRBD2 covers 9 bases. This CDR3 spans 15 amino acids. V lost 2 bases, J lost 4 bases, and 3 bases stayed unmatched. The V gene's germline CDR1 is SGHRS and CDR2 YFSETQ. The CDR3 region has the DNA TGCGCCAGCAGCTTTAGCGGGGGCATCACCGGGGAGCTGTTTTTT. It yields the protein CASSFSGGITGELFF. Complete variable domain (other parts from reference TRBV5-1 and TRBJ2-2): KAGVTQTPRYLIKTRGQQVTLSCSPISGHRSVSWYQQTPGQGLQFLFEYFSETQRNKGNFPGRFSGRQFSNSRSEMNVSTLELGDSALYLCASSFSGGITGELFFGEGSRLTVL.

The J gene is TRBJ1-3, the V gene TRBV19; D is possibly TRBD1 (5 bases). V lost 3 bases, J lost 0 bases, and 15 bases lay in between. Germline V gene sequence: CDR1 LNHDA, CDR2 SQIVND (reference sequence). The CDR3 runs 17 residues. DNA for the CDR3: TGTGCCAGTAGTATGCGATTATTGGGGGGCTCTGGAAACACCATATATTTT. Residues: CASSMRLLGGSGNTIYF.

This sequence joins TRBV18 and TRBJ2-7, with D possibly matching TRBD1 (6 bases). CDR1 and CDR2 (germline): KGHSH, LQKENI. The CDR3 has 14 amino acids. Deletions cut 3 bases from V and 3 bases from J, with 12 bases between. The CDR3 DNA is TGTGCCAGCTCACCCACAGGGATGAACTACGAGCAGTACTTC. Its protein product is CASSPTGMNYEQYF.

The gene calls are TRBV9 and TRBJ2-1; 8 bases map to TRBD1. The CDR3 extends over 14 amino acids. V dropped 4 bases and J dropped 5; count of bases not matched to a gene: 5. Germline CDR1 SGDLS, CDR2 YYNGEE. The chain's CDR3 is CASSLWTGNNEQFF. The CDR3 DNA reads as TGTGCCAGCAGCCTATGGACAGGGAACAATGAGCAGTTCTTC.

The rearrangement joins TRBV5-1 to TRBJ1-2; 10 nucleotides agree with TRBD1. The V gene's germline CDR1 is SGHRS and CDR2 YFSETQ. V was clipped by 2 bases and J by 5 bases; unmatched bases: 6. The length of the CDR3 is 15 residues. The CDR3 nucleotides read TGCGCCAGCAGCTTTGGGACAGGGGAAACTTATGGCTACACCTTC. Translated: CASSFGTGETYGYTF.